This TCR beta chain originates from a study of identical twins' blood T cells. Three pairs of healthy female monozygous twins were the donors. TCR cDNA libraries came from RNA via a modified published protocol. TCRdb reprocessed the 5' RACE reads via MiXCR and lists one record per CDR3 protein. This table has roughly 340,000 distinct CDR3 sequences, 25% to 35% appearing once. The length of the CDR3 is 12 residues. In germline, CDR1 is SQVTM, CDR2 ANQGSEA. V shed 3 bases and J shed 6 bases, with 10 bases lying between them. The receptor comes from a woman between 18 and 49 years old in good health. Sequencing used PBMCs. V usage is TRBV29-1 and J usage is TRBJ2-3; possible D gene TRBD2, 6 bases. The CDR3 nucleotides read TGCAGCGTTGATGCGGGAAAGGATACGCAGTATTTT. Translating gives CSVDAGKDTQYF.